Below, 23 T cell receptor beta chains from the same sample are listed, as sequenced in a study of cytomegalovirus exposure and HLA in healthy donors. The PCR ran on 60 Vbeta and 13 Jbeta primers. The data were produced by immunoSEQ multiplex PCR, yet TCRdb's version contains in-frame clones alone and is incomplete. The table has just over 150,000 clones, about three quarters seen once. Sequenced: PBMCs. Every receptor here comes from a woman aged 45-59 years in good health and CMV-seropositive.

The V call is TRBV13, the J call TRBJ1-4, with TRBD1 as a possible D gene (6 bases). This CDR3 comprises 16 residues. V lost 1 base and J 7 bases, leaving 16 bases between the germline ends. CDR1 is PRHDT and CDR2 is FYEKMQ in the germline V gene (reference sequence). In nucleotides, the CDR3 is TGTGCCAGCAGCTTAGCCCTACAGGGTGGAGGTGAAAAACTGTTTTTT. Its translation is CASSLALQGGGEKLFF.

Comment on this clone: The germline gene is not matched at one end of the junction; a read error may be the cause. The rearrangement links TRBV7-7 to TRBJ2-5; 9 positions match TRBD1. This CDR3 spans 15 amino acids. CDR1 and CDR2 (germline): SSHAT, FNYEAQ (reference sequence). CDR3 region: CASSSGQGGSETQYF. The CDR3 DNA follows: TGTGCTAGCAGCTCGGGACAGGGAGGAAGTGAGACCCAGTACTTC.

The gene calls are TRBV7-9 and TRBJ2-7, with D maybe TRBD2 (6 bases). V was pared by 1 base and J by 0 bases, with 10 bases between. CDR1 is SEHNR, CDR2 FQNEAQ, per germline (reference sequence). This CDR3 spans 15 amino acids. CDR3 sequence reads: CASSLVGGDSYEQYF. CDR3 nucleotide sequence: TGTGCCAGCAGCTTAGTCGGGGGTGACTCCTACGAGCAGTACTTC.

The rearrangement joins TRBV5-4 to TRBJ1-2; D is perhaps TRBD1 (6 bases). CDR3 length equals 13 residues. Germline assignment: CDR1 SGHNT and CDR2 YYREEE (reference sequence). The V end was cut by 5 bases, the J end by 6 bases, with 14 bases between. Here the CDR3 reads CASRIQGVHGYTF. The CDR3 DNA follows: TGTGCCAGCAGGATACAGGGTGTGCATGGCTACACCTTC.

CDR3 residues: CASSLGTGGTEAFF. For the CDR3, the DNA is TGTGCCAGCAGTTTAGGGACTGGGGGCACTGAAGCTTTCTTT. The J gene is TRBJ1-1, the V gene TRBV27, with TRBD1 as a possible D gene (5 bases). The CDR3 consists of 14 residues. Trimming shortened V by 2 bases and J by 4 bases, and 11 bases separated the two germline ends. CDR1 is MNHEY and CDR2 is SMNVEV in the germline V gene (reference sequence).

This chain connects TRBV20-1 to TRBJ1-2; D not resolved. The CDR3 sequence is 11 residues long. Trimming took 2 bases from V and 10 from J, leaving 11 bases between them. Germline CDR1 and CDR2: DFQATT and SNEGSKA (reference sequence). This CDR3 reads CSARPYSDYTF. CDR3 coding DNA: TGCAGTGCTAGACCCTATAGTGACTACACCTTC.

The chain carries TRBV4-2 and TRBJ1-2; D remains ambiguous. V lost 0 bases and J lost 0, with 8 bases in between. Germline V CDR1 and CDR2: LGHNA, YNFKEQ. The CDR3 covers 15 residues. The CDR3 DNA follows: TGTGCCAGCAGCCAAGAAGTGGCGGCTAACTATGGCTACACCTTC. Its protein product is CASSQEVAANYGYTF.

The chain joins TRBV18 to TRBJ2-3, with 8 bases that match TRBD1. V was clipped by 5 bases and J by 2 bases; unmatched bases: 3. CDR1 KGHSH and CDR2 LQKENI come from the germline V gene. The CDR3 is 14 residues long. CDR3 residues: CASSGDRNTDTQYF. CDR3 nucleotide sequence: TGTGCCAGCTCAGGGGACAGGAACACAGATACGCAGTATTTT.

The J gene is TRBJ2-1, the V gene TRBV6-1; the match to TRBD2 covers 10 bases. The CDR3 loop spans 15 amino acids. The ends lost 7 bases at V and 4 bases at J; junction bases unmatched: 7. Germline lookup yields CDR1 MNHNS and CDR2 SASEGT. The CDR3 sequence is CASIKREGLYNEQFF. The CDR3 DNA reads as TGTGCCAGCATAAAGCGGGAGGGCCTTTACAATGAGCAGTTCTTC.

The chain joins TRBV29-1 to TRBJ2-6; D is perhaps TRBD2 (5 bases). CDR1 is SQVTM, CDR2 ANQGSEA, per germline. Trimming removed 4 bases from V and 4 bases from J, with 5 bases in between. The CDR3 covers 12 residues. The CDR3 loop is CSVVAGANVLTF. In DNA form, the CDR3 reads TGCAGCGTTGTAGCGGGGGCCAACGTCCTGACTTTC.

This chain joins TRBV5-1 and TRBJ2-7, with 7 bases aligning to TRBD1. CDR1 is SGHRS, CDR2 YFSETQ, per germline. This CDR3 spans 13 amino acids. V gave up 4 bases and J gave up 2 bases; unmatched junction bases: 3. This CDR3 reads CASSPDRAYEQYF. The CDR3 DNA is TGCGCCAGCAGCCCTGACAGGGCCTACGAGCAGTACTTC.

The rearrangement uses TRBV5-6 and TRBJ2-5; 10 nucleotides agree with TRBD2. Per the germline V gene, CDR1 is SGHDT and CDR2 is YYEEEE. This CDR3 has 14 residues. The ends lost 4 bases at V and 4 bases at J; junction bases unmatched: 4. CDR3 bases: TGTGCCAGCAGCCTGGGACTAGCGACAGAGACCCAGTACTTC. This encodes CASSLGLATETQYF.

This sequence joins TRBV18 and TRBJ2-3, with 7 nucleotides matching TRBD2. The CDR3 is 15 amino acids. V shed 0 bases and J 1 base; nucleotides not matched to a gene: 1. Germline-derived CDR1 and CDR2 are KGHSH and LQKENI. The CDR3 DNA follows: TGTGCCAGCTCACCACCTGGGGGGGGCACAGATACGCAGTATTTT. Translated: CASSPPGGGTDTQYF. Supplemented by reference TRBV18 and TRBJ2-3, the full variable domain reads NAGVMQNPRHLVRRRGQEARLRCSPMKGHSHVYWYRQLPEEGLKFMVYLQKENIIDESGMPKERFSAEFPKEGPSILRIQQVVRGDSAAYFCASSPPGGGTDTQYFGPGTRLTVL.

The V gene is TRBV2, the J gene TRBJ1-3; D not resolved. Trimming stripped 6 bases from V and 5 bases from J, with 8 bases between. Germline values: CDR1 SNHLY, CDR2 FYNNEI. The CDR3 has 12 amino acids. The CDR3 region is CASSPTRNTIYF. The CDR3 DNA sequence: TGTGCCAGCAGCCCCACTAGAAACACCATATATTTT.

The chain's CDR3 is CASRIQGWGNTIYF. As DNA, the CDR3 is TGTGCCAGCAGGATACAGGGGTGGGGAAACACCATATATTTT. This chain links TRBV6-5 with TRBJ1-3; 7 positions match TRBD1. In germline, CDR1 is MNHEY, CDR2 SVGAGI. J lost 4 bases, V lost 6 bases, and 6 bases had no gene match. The CDR3 runs to 14 residues.

Only a few counts were recorded for this clone. CDR3 sequence (DNA): TGTGCCACCAGCAGAGTAAGGACAGCTCCGGGAGGCTACACCTTC. Translated, it gives CATSRVRTAPGGYTF. The rearrangement joins TRBV15 to TRBJ1-2, with a tentative D call TRBD1 (6 bases). The CDR3 is made up of 15 amino acids. Per the germline V gene, CDR1 is LNHNV and CDR2 is YYDKDF (reference sequence). The V end lost 1 base, the J end lost 8 bases, and 17 bases lay between the germline ends.

This rearrangement joins TRBV5-4 to TRBJ1-1; tentatively, D is TRBD1 (5 bases). In germline, CDR1 is SGHNT, CDR2 YYREEE (reference sequence). The CDR3 spans 13 residues. V was clipped by 4 bases and J by 8 bases, with 15 bases between them. CDR3 sequence reads: CASSPTGEAEAFF. CDR3 sequence (DNA): TGTGCCAGCAGCCCCACAGGAGAAGCGGAAGCTTTCTTT.

V is TRBV19 and J is TRBJ1-3; D may be TRBD1 (6 bases). The CDR3 extends over 14 amino acids. CDR1 is LNHDA and CDR2 is SQIVND in the germline V gene (reference sequence). Deletions cut 9 bases from V and 0 bases from J, with 12 bases between. CDR3 DNA sequence: TGTGCCAGCGCTGGACAGATCTCTGGAAACACCATATATTTT. It translates to CASAGQISGNTIYF.

The chain links TRBV28 to TRBJ2-7, with D tentatively TRBD1 (5 bases). Trimming stripped 2 bases from V and 2 bases from J, with 10 bases between. In germline, CDR1 is MDHEN, CDR2 SYDVKM. The CDR3 runs 14 residues. The CDR3 nucleotides are TGTGCCAGCAGTTTACAGGGCAGTCCCTACGAGCAGTACTTC. This sequence encodes CASSLQGSPYEQYF.

The CDR3 loop reads CASSLTDRASTDTQYF. CDR3 nucleotides: TGCGCCAGCAGCCTTACGGACAGGGCAAGCACAGATACGCAGTATTTT. The chain combines TRBV4-1 with TRBJ2-3, with TRBD1 matching over 8 bases. In germline, CDR1 is MGHRA, CDR2 YSYEKL. V lost 4 bases to trimming and J lost 0 bases; unmatched junction nucleotides: 6. This CDR3 is 16 amino acids long.

This clone turned up a few times. CDR3 region: CASSPVSGSLGNEQFF. In DNA form, the CDR3 reads TGTGCCAGCAGCCCCGTTAGCGGGAGCTTGGGCAATGAGCAGTTCTTC. V and J are TRBV9 and TRBJ2-1; 9 positions match TRBD2. The trim removed 4 bases at V and 6 bases at J, leaving 11 bases unmatched. Germline values: CDR1 SGDLS, CDR2 YYNGEE. This CDR3 is built from 16 residues.

As to this clone: Other DNA sequences of this sample code for an identical CDR3. The genes are TRBV7-2 and TRBJ2-7; no clear D. The V and J ends lost 3 bases and 0 bases respectively, with 3 bases between them. CDR3 length: 12 residues. CDR1 and CDR2 (germline): SGHTA, FQGNSA. The CDR3 here is CASSFSSYEQYF. Here the CDR3 DNA reads TGTGCCAGCAGCTTTAGCTCCTACGAGCAGTACTTC.

The chain joins TRBV29-1 to TRBJ1-2, with TRBD1 matching over 9 bases. Germline V lookup: CDR1 SQVTM, CDR2 ANQGSEA. Trimming took 6 bases from V and 5 from J; bases not matched to a gene: 4. The CDR3 extends over 12 amino acids. CDR3 bases: TGCAGCGTGGGGACAGGGAGATATGGCTACACCTTC. Translating it yields CSVGTGRYGYTF. The entire variable domain, with the rest obtained from reference TRBV29-1 and TRBJ1-2, is as follows: SAVISQKPSRDICQRGTSLTIQCQVDSQVTMMFWYRQQPGQSLTLIATANQGSEATYESGFVIDKFPISRPNLTFSTLTVSNMSPEDSSIYLCSVGTGRYGYTFGSGTRLTVV.